Here is one TCR beta chain with its context. Its antigen specificity is not known. These data originate in a study of monozygotic twins with inflammatory bowel disease (dated by TCRdb to between 2019 and 2020). With respect to the entire study: The full study comprised 30 or so monozygotic twin pairs: nine German pairs (four IBD-concordant, five IBD-discordant) and 19 IBD-discordant Danish pairs. The search for disease-associated traits relied mainly on comparing IBD patients with their genetically identical healthy co-twins within discordant pairs. Each individual had, on average, about 151 000 unique TCRalpha sequences and 181 000 unique TCRbeta sequences available for analysis. The full study reports these points: No single strong signal or clonotype linked to IBD turned up in the results, so the idea that one exists was not supported. Fewer clonotypes were shared with other individuals by IBD patients than by healthy twins, most markedly in patients showing signs of disease activity. Differing immunosuppressive treatments among patients may have added background noise and inter-individual variability to the repertoires. Different T cell subtypes could not be distinguished in the analysis. Repertoire similarity did not differ between concordant and discordant twins, possibly due to limited statistical power. TCRbeta repertoire diversity, by inverse Simpson index, was decreased in IBD patients compared with their healthy co-twins.

The library was made by 5' RACE. Preparation of each TCR library used around 3.5 ug of total RNA. For each sample, cDNA synthesis with SMARTScribe reverse transcriptase was split into eight separate reactions. Unique molecular identifiers containing a 6-nucleotide sample barcode were introduced through template switching during cDNA synthesis. Two nested PCRs of 16 and 9 cycles amplified the TCRalpha and TCRbeta cDNA, and bead purification followed each PCR. Before amplification, the cDNA was both treated with uracil DNA-glycosylase and purified with the QIAquick PCR purification kit. The second PCR was the step at which Illumina TruSeq-compatible adapters and sample-specific barcodes were added. Library quality and concentration were assessed using TapeStation and Qubit, and 4.5 to 6.5 ng of each library was pooled. Sequencing of pooled libraries was carried out on an Illumina HiSeq2500 single-index Rapid Run using 2 x 100 bp reads and custom sequencing primers. The authors' analysis ran thus. MiGEC version 1.2.6 was used for UMI-based consensus assembly to correct PCR and sequencing errors. MiXCR version 2.1.1 handled V(D)J alignment, clonotype assembly and CDR3 extraction. Gene usage, clonotype sharing and MAIT/NKT TCR abundance were normalised by analysing the top 1000, 10 000 and 20 000 clonotypes per sample. Diversity was computed as the inverse Simpson index with the vegan R package after downsampling to 27 000 UMIs. Statistical testing used paired Mann-Whitney U tests on the discordant twin pairs and applied Benjamini-Hochberg correction for multiple testing. Once TCRdb had reprocessed the reads, it stored one entry per CDR3 protein sequence and supplied no DNA. None of the V and J calls come from the authors' own analysis; TCRdb made them. The record for this sample contains 210,000 or so distinct CDR3 sequences. Of the sample, roughly 7.7% falls within the top ten clones.

CDR3 length: 16 amino acids, cysteine to phenylalanine. There is no recorded DNA. Taken from the germline V gene, the CDR1 and CDR2 loops are SNHLY and FYNNEI. From each donor, an approximately 2.3 ml peripheral blood sample was drawn into PAXgene tubes and stored at -80 degrees C. Without any T cell sorting, total RNA was extracted from whole blood using the PAXgene blood miRNA kit on an automated QIAcube. Peripheral blood from monozygotic twin pairs, either concordant or discordant for inflammatory bowel disease, underwent deep TCRalpha and TCRbeta repertoire profiling that used unique molecular barcoding. Smoking habits were recorded for all twin pairs, with individuals classified as current, former or never smokers.

The chain is made from TRBV2 and TRBJ2-1; the TRBD1 assignment by TCRdb is unverifiable without DNA. Sequences were obtained from blood. This TCR derives from a human donor with ulcerative colitis or Crohn's disease, or a healthy co-twin of an affected twin (not recorded which). The CDR3 amino acid sequence is: CASSLQGQGIKNEQFF. With the rest looked up from the reference TRBV2 and TRBJ2-1 genes rather than sequenced, the full variable domain is EPEVTQTPSHQVTQMGQEVILRCVPISNHLYFYWYRQILGQKVEFLVSFYNNEISEKSEIFDDQFSVERPDGSNFTLKIRSTKLEDSAMYFCASSLQGQGIKNEQFFGPGTRLTVL.